The clone carrying this T cell receptor (beta chain) was detected a few times. Its antigen is not identified. TCRdb passed the 5' RACE reads through MiXCR, listing each CDR3 protein once. In the table there are about 470,000 distinct CDR3 sequences, approximately 25% of which are singletons. This entry comes from a study of T-cell memory formation after mild COVID-19. Turning to the study itself: Most TCR clusters belonged to a single donor. Findings and limits, study-wide: The study found contracting CD4+ clones mainly in CM and EM and contracting CD8+ clones in EMRA.

Germline-derived CDR1 and CDR2 are MNHEY and SMNVEV (reference sequence). This CDR3 spans 15 amino acids. Trimming at V came to 5 bases and at J to 10 bases, leaving 12 bases not matched to a gene. Sequencing used PBMCs or a T cell subset sorted from them (not recorded which). The clonotype comes from an adult woman who had mild COVID-19 (a few samples of this study predate the infection). Cell type and time point are not known. The V call is TRBV27, the J call TRBJ2-3; 10 nucleotides agree with TRBD2. The CDR3 region is CASSESGGAGLSQYF. The CDR3 DNA sequence: TGTGCCAGCAGTGAAAGCGGGGGGGCCGGACTCTCGCAGTATTTT.